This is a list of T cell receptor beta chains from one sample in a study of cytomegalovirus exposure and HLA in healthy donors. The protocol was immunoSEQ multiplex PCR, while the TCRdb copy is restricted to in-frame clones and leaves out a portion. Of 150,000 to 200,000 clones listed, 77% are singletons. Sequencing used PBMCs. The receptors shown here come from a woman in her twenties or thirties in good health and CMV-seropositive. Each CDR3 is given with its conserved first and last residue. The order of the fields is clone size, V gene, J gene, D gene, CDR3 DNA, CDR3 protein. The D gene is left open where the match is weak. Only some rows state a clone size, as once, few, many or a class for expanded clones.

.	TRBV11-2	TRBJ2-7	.	TGTGCCAGCAGCTTAGAGGTCCGGACAGACTACGAGCAGTACTTC	CASSLEVRTDYEQYF
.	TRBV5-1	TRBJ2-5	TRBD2	TGCGCCAGCAGCTTGAATTCGGGACTAGCGGGATTTACGTACCAAGAGACCCAGTACTTC	CASSLNSGLAGFTYQETQYF
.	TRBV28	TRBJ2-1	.	TGTGCCAGCAGGCCTGGGACTCCCCTGTACAATGAGCAGTTCTTC	CASRPGTPLYNEQFF
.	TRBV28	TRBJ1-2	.	TGTGCCAGCAGTCCGTTCGACAGGCCCGGACGTGGCTACACCTTC	CASSPFDRPGRGYTF
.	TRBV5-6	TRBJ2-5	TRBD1	TGTGCCAGCAGCAAAATGGGACAGCTGTACCAAGAGACCCAGTACTTC	CASSKMGQLYQETQYF
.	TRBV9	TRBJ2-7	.	TGTGCCAGCAGCGTAGGGGAGCGCGGCGCCTACGAGCAGTACTTC	CASSVGERGAYEQYF
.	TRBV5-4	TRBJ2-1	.	TGTGCCAGCGGCAAGTCATCCTCCTACAATGAGCAGTTCTTC	CASGKSSSYNEQFF
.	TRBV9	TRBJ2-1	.	TGTGCCAGCAGCGTATCGTCGGGGGATAGCGCGGAGGTGAATGAGCAGTTCTTC	CASSVSSGDSAEVNEQFF
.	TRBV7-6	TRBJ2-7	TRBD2	TGTGCCAGCAGCTTAGGGACGGGAGGGCCGAACGAGCAGTACTTC	CASSLGTGGPNEQYF
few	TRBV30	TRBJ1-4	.	TGTGCCTGGATGGTAAAGGGAGTTGAAAAACTGTTTTTT	CAWMVKGVEKLFF
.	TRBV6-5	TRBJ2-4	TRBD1	TGTGCCAGCAGTGCGGACAGGGGGTTTGAGGACATTCAGTACTTC	CASSADRGFEDIQYF
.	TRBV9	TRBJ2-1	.	TGTGCCAGCAGCGGTCAGATCGGGAATGAGCAGTTCTTC	CASSGQIGNEQFF
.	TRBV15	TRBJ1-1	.	TGTGCCACCAGCAGAGATTACGGGCCGGGGGGGGATACTGAAGCTTTCTTT	CATSRDYGPGGDTEAFF
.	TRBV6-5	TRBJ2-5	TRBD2	TGTGCCAGCAGTTACTGGGGGGGGGTGGAGACCCAGTACTTC	CASSYWGGVETQYF
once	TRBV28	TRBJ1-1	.	TGTGCCAGCAGTTTACCGGGAGGGATGAACACTGAAGCTTTCTTT	CASSLPGGMNTEAFF
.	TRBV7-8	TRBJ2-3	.	TGTGCCAGCAGCTTAGCGGCAAAAAGCACAGATACGCAGTATTTT	CASSLAAKSTDTQYF
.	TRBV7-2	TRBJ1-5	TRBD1	TGTGCCAGCAGCTTTTATTCGGCAGGGGGTCATTTCAATCAGCCCCAGCATTTT	CASSFYSAGGHFNQPQHF
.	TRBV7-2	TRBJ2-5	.	TGTGCCAGCACCAAGCCGGGTGCTTCGAAAGAGACCCAGTACTTC	CASTKPGASKETQYF
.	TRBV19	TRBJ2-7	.	TGTGCCAGTAGTATAGGGACAGCCTACGAGCAGTACTTC	CASSIGTAYEQYF
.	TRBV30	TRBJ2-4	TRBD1	TGTGCCTGGAGTCGGGACAGGGGTCTAGCCAAAAACATTCAGTACTTC	CAWSRDRGLAKNIQYF
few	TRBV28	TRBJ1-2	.	TGTGCCAGCAGCGTACAGGCTAACTATGGCTACACCTTC	CASSVQANYGYTF
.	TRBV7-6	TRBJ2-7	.	TGTGCCAGCAGCTTGGTCGGCTACGAGCAGTACTTC	CASSLVGYEQYF
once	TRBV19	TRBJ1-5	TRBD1	TGTGCCAGTAGGAAGGACAGGGTGGAACAGCCCCAGCATTTT	CASRKDRVEQPQHF
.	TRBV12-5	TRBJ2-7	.	TGTGCTAGTGGTTTGGACGGGATCCAGCAGTACTTC	CASGLDGIQQYF
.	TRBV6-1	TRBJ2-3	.	TGTGCCAGCAGTCCCGACAGGAAAAGGATGGATACGCAGTATTTT	CASSPDRKRMDTQYF
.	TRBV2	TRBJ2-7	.	TGTGCCAGCGGGCCCTCAATGGGGGCCACGGGCCGATACGAGCAGTACTTC	CASGPSMGATGRYEQYF
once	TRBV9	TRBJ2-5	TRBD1	TGTGCCAGCAGCGTAGCAGGGGGAGAGACCCAGTACTTC	CASSVAGGETQYF
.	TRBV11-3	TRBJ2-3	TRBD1	TGTGCCAGCAGCCCAACGGACAGGGTGGTAGATACGCAGTATTTT	CASSPTDRVVDTQYF
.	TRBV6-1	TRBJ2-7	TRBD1	TGTGCCAGCAAACCCGCCGGGACAGGGGGCGAGCAGTACTTC	CASKPAGTGGEQYF
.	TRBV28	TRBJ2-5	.	TGTGCCAGCAGTACCCTAAGGGGGTTGGAAGAGACCCAGTACTTC	CASSTLRGLEETQYF
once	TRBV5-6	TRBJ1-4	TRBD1	TGTGCCAGCAGCCCCTGGGACAGGGACTTTAATGAAAAACTGTTTTTT	CASSPWDRDFNEKLFF
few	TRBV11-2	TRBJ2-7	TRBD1	TGTGCCAGCACCAGGAGACCGGGACAGGGTCCGGGAGTCTCCGAGCAGTACTTC	CASTRRPGQGPGVSEQYF
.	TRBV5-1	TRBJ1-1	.	TGCGCCAGCAGCTTCCAGGGGACTGAAGCTTTCTTT	CASSFQGTEAFF
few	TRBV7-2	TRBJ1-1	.	TGTGCCAGCAGCCGACAGGAGAACACTGAAGCTTTCTTT	CASSRQENTEAFF
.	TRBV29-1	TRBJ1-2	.	TGCAGCGTTGAGGTCGGGGGAGGTGGCTATGGCTACACCTTC	CSVEVGGGGYGYTF
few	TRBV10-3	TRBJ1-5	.	TGTGCCATCAGTTCTCAGGGAGGAGGCAATCAGCCCCAGCATTTT	CAISSQGGGNQPQHF
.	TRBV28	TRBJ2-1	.	TGTGCCAGCAGTTTCATTGGCGGGGATACCTACAATGAGCAGTTCTTC	CASSFIGGDTYNEQFF
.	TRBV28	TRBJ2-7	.	TGTGCCAGCAAAGCGGAGGCCTCCTACGAGCAGTACTTC	CASKAEASYEQYF
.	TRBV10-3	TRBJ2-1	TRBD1	TGTGCCATCAGTGAAGGGGGCGGCTCCTACAATGAGCAGTTCTTC	CAISEGGGSYNEQFF
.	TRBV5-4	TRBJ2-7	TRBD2	TGTGCCAGCAGCCCAGTGGCTAGCGGGAGTTCCTACGAGCAGTACTTC	CASSPVASGSSYEQYF
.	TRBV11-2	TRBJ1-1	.	TGTGCCAGCAGCTTAGGACAGCCTGAAGCTTTCTTT	CASSLGQPEAFF
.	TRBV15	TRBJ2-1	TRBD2	TGTGCCACCAGCACCCGACTAGCGGGAGTGAATGAGCAGTTCTTC	CATSTRLAGVNEQFF
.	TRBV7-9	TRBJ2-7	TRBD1	TGTGCCAGCAGCTTAGTTACAGGGGCCACCTACGAGCAGTACTTC	CASSLVTGATYEQYF
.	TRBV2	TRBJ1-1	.	TGTGCCAGCAGTGAAGAGGCGGTACTGCCGAACACTGAAGCTTTCTTT	CASSEEAVLPNTEAFF
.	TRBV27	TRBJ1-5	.	TGTGCCAGCAGTTCTTACAGGGATAGCAATCAGCCCCAGCATTTT	CASSSYRDSNQPQHF
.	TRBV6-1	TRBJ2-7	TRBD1	TGTGCCAGCAGTACACAGGGGGCGGCCTTCGAGCAGTACTTC	CASSTQGAAFEQYF
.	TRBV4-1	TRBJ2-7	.	TGCGCCAGCAGCCCGGGACATAACTCCTACGAGCAGTACTTC	CASSPGHNSYEQYF
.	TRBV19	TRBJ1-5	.	TGTGCCAGTAGTATGACGGAGAATCAGCCCCAGCATTTT	CASSMTENQPQHF
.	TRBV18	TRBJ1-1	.	TGTGCCAGCTCACCATTACAGAATAGTGACACTGAAGCTTTCTTT	CASSPLQNSDTEAFF
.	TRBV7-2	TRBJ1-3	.	TGTGCCAGCAATGCGGGGGGCTCTGGAAACACCATATATTTT	CASNAGGSGNTIYF
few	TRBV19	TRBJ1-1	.	TGTGCCACGGGAGGGGAGCTGGGGACTGAAGCTTTCTTT	CATGGELGTEAFF